The clone carrying this TCR beta chain has a handful of counts. Its antigen is unidentified. This specimen belongs to a study of T-cell reconstitution after alpha-beta-depleted transplantation in children. Study conclusions and caveats: Expanded graft clones numbering several hundred reportedly gave rise to alpha-beta T cells about two months after transplant.

Trimming took 8 bases from V and 6 from J, leaving 13 bases between them. Germline-derived CDR1 and CDR2 are SEHNR and FQNEAQ (reference sequence). This CDR3 spans 12 amino acids. Library preparation (for TCRbeta) was performed with unique molecular identifiers. TCRdb re-called the PCR reads with MiXCR, one entry per CDR3 protein. Seen here are about a million distinct CDR3 sequences, around 30% observed once, and the top ten hold over 25%. This TCR was sampled from a boy younger than two who had a stem cell transplant for SCID, so the T cells may come from the graft donor. The sample in question was PBMCs, mostly from graft donor cells, obtained 360 days after TCRalphabeta/CD19-depleted stem cell transplant. The chain combines TRBV7-9 with TRBJ2-5; unclear D gene. CDR3: CASVPLRQTQYF. CDR3 sequence (DNA): TGTGCCAGCGTCCCCCTTCGGCAGACCCAGTACTTC. Full variable domain (rest looked up from reference TRBV7-9 and TRBJ2-5): DTGVSQNPRHKITKRGQNVTFRCDPISEHNRLYWYRQTLGQGPEFLTYFQNEAQLEKSRLLSDRFSAERPKGSFSTLEIQRTEQGDSAMYLCASVPLRQTQYFGPGTRLLVL.